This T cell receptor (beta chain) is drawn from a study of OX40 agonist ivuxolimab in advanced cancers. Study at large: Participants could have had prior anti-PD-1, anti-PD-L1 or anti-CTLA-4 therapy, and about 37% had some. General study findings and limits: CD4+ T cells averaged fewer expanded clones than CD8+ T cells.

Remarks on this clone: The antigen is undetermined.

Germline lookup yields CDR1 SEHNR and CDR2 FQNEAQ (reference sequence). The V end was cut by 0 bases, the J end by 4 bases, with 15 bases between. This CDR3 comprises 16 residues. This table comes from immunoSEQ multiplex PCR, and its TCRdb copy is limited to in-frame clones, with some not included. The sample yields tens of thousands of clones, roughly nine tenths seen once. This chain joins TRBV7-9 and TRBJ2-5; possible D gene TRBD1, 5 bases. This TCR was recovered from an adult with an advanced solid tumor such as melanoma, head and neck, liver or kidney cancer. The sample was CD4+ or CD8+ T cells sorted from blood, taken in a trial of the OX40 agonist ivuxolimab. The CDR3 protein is CASSLARSGNGETQYF. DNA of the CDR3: TGTGCCAGCAGCTTAGCGCGGTCAGGGAATGGAGAGACCCAGTACTTC. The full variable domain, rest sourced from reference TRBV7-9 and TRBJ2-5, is DTGVSQNPRHKITKRGQNVTFRCDPISEHNRLYWYRQTLGQGPEFLTYFQNEAQLEKSRLLSDRFSAERPKGSFSTLEIQRTEQGDSAMYLCASSLARSGNGETQYFGPGTRLLVL.